The T cell receptor (beta chain) under discussion was sequenced for a study of blood T cell repertoires in COVID-19 (dated by TCRdb to the early 2020s). Background on the whole study: The collaborator samples originated in the United States, Italy and Spain and spanned the acute and convalescent phases of COVID-19. The prospective study material was composed of cDNA or gDNA derived from T cells, B-cell-depleted T cells, or PBMCs. Deeply sampled blood TCRbeta repertoires from subjects exposed to, actively infected with, or recovered from COVID-19 were included in the dataset. The repertoires were released in a freely available public database meant as a resource for research on the immune response to SARS-CoV-2. The samples were drawn from two sources: the first 160 participants of the ongoing ImmuneRACE study, and some 1,300 subjects contributed by 6 global collaborators. Nearly every sample came with metadata listing a de-identified subject ID, COVID-19 status, age in years and sex. HLA class I and class II types, where available, came from metadata supplied by the sample provider rather than from assay-based typing. The investigation overall reported the following: How much clinical and demographic metadata was included differed by source and by participant, and the metadata was provided uncurated.

The immunoSEQ Assay, a bias-controlled multiplex PCR, was used to amplify TCRbeta CDR3 regions from genomic DNA. Per the source publication's procedure: The number of nucleated cells in each sample was estimated by amplification of reference gene primers within the assay. To quantify the absolute abundance of each unique TCRbeta CDR3 rearrangement, sequence reads were collapsed and filtered. For each sample, productive Simpson clonality was calculated as the square root of Simpson's diversity index across productive rearrangements. This is the immuneACCESS table as TCRdb keeps it, with only in-frame sequences that have V and J called. A part of the clones is gone; compared with another copy, unresolved V genes explain less than half, and the rest is unexplained. Clone size and the V and J calls come from that table; the DNA yielded D and trimming. The sample data list over 90,000 clones, and roughly 90% of these were observed just once. The ten largest clones take up approximately 5.6% of the sample.

CDR1 and CDR2, looked up from the germline V gene (reference sequence), are LGHDT and YNNKEL. The CDR3, cysteine through phenylalanine, is 15 amino acids long. Only the CDR3 region is kept as DNA, spanning 45 bases read in frame from base 1. Trimming takes 3 bases off V and 3 bases off J; junction bases not matched to a gene: 6. In Seattle, one collaborating source enrolled patients while the infection was active and tracked those patients longitudinally over the course of disease. Collaborating institutions collected whole blood in K2EDTA tubes following their own protocols. For TCRbeta analysis, collaborator samples were shipped as frozen whole blood, as isolated PBMCs, or as DNA extracted from either sample type. Of note for this clone: The target of this receptor is not known. Within one base of it there is no much larger clone, and no base qualities were kept.

The rearranged segments are TRBV3-1 (or the pseudogene TRBV3-2) and TRBJ2-5, with 8 junctional bases fitting TRBD2. The origin of this receptor is a woman in her 50s with COVID-19, enrolled during active disease. Sequencing was done on a sample of peripheral blood. The DNA reads as follows: TGTGCCAGCAGCCACAACCTACTAGCGGAAGAGACCCAGTACTTC. This encodes CASSHNLLAEETQYF.